The present TCR beta chain was sequenced within a study of CD8 T cells in ankylosing spondylitis. The length of the CDR3 is 15 residues. Trimming shortened V by 6 bases and J by 2 bases, and 14 bases separated the two germline ends. Germline V lookup: CDR1 MNHNS, CDR2 SASEGT. General study findings and limits: Past studies reported some motif variants in reactive arthritis synovial fluid and blood.

In regard to this clonotype: Its antigen is as yet unknown.

Each CDR3 protein is one row after TCRdb ran MiXCR on the 5' RACE reads. There are about 360,000 distinct CDR3 sequences in the sample; roughly 20% occur only once, and roughly 13% lies in the top ten. The sequencing input was blood, either unsorted or a sorted T cell fraction (not recorded which). The sequence came from a male donor with ankylosing spondylitis or in good health (not recorded which). This chain joins TRBV6-1 and TRBJ1-5, with D possibly TRBD1 on 5 matching bases. This CDR3 reads CASSPSRGGNQPQHF. Written as DNA, the CDR3 is TGTGCCAGCAGCCCATCCCGAGGGGGCAATCAGCCCCAGCATTTT.